This TCR beta chain was profiled in a study of T cell changes during pregnancy in multiple sclerosis. The repertoire was sequenced with immunoSEQ multiplex PCR; TCRdb's copy has only in-frame clones and lacks some. The data contain 85,000 to 100,000 clones, around 92% of them seen just once; the ten biggest clones take up about 2.7%. The sequence derives from a female donor with multiple sclerosis, enrolled in a pregnancy study. The material was peripheral blood, obtained in the first trimester of pregnancy.

The CDR3 sequence: CASSLGLAAYNEQFF. As DNA, the CDR3 is TGTGCCAGCAGCTTGGGACTAGCGGCTTACAATGAGCAGTTCTTC. This chain uses TRBV7-9 with TRBJ2-1, with 11 bases fitting TRBD2. The CDR3 has 15 residues. CDR1 is SEHNR and CDR2 is FQNEAQ in the germline V gene (reference sequence). The junction had 2 bases not matched to a gene; V was cut back by 3 bases and J by 4 bases.